The clone carrying this T cell receptor (beta chain) was detected ten times or more. What it binds is not known. Every patient underwent thyroid surgery untreated. This record comes from a study of metastatic and nonmetastatic thyroid tumors. Study information: The study looked at repertoires side by side in blood and in tumor or nodule tissue from malignant and benign thyroid patients.

Methods used by the authors: Differences in CDR3 between clinicopathological groups were drawn on to build a classifier intended to discriminate distant-metastatic papillary thyroid cancer patients. TCRdb recomputed clones from the PCR reads via MiXCR. For this entry, the V and J calls and clone size follow TCRdb and not the study's own pipeline. The data show 30,000 to 40,000 clones, about a sixth seen once. Study findings and constraints: Malignant thyroid tumors reportedly exceeded benign nodules significantly in TCR beta diversity, with the difference appearing in blood and tumor.

Trimming removed 6 bases from V and 0 bases from J, with 14 bases in between. The CDR3 totals 15 residues. Germline V gene sequence: CDR1 SGHTA, CDR2 FQGNSA. This chain joins TRBV7-2 and TRBJ1-1; TRBD1 is a possible D gene (6 bases). Sequencing was carried out using blood. This receptor was obtained from a male donor with papillary thyroid cancer or a benign thyroid nodule (not recorded which). Some clones in this sample may be carry-over from other donors' samples. CDR3 bases: TGTGCCAGCAGAACCCTACAGGGATTGAACACTGAAGCTTTCTTT. This translates into CASRTLQGLNTEAFF.